A single sample gave rise to the 26 T cell receptor beta chains below, sequenced in a study of T cells in localized non-small cell lung cancer. Assay used: immunoSEQ multiplex PCR; TCRdb lists only in-frame clones, some missing. The data hold thousands of clones, with around a quarter observed a single time. The sequencing here drew on lung tumor tissue, taken before any cancer treatment. The receptors shown here come from a woman aged 40-69 years with stage II lung adenocarcinoma.

The chain carries TRBV9 and TRBJ1-2; tentatively, D is TRBD1 (6 bases). CDR1 SGDLS and CDR2 YYNGEE come from the germline V gene. The ends were cut back, 3 bases at V and 4 bases at J, with 10 bases in the middle. The CDR3 length is 13 residues. The CDR3 loop reads CASSEQGVYGYTF. CDR3 coding DNA: TGTGCCAGCAGCGAACAGGGAGTCTATGGCTACACCTTC.

The chain combines TRBV19 with TRBJ1-2, with TRBD1 matching over 7 bases. The ends lost 7 bases at V and 5 bases at J; junction bases unmatched: 22. The CDR3 sequence is 18 residues long. Germline CDR1 is LNHDA and CDR2 is SQIVND (reference sequence). The CDR3 sequence is CASTPDLGTELTGYGYTF. Here the CDR3 DNA reads TGTGCCAGTACCCCAGACCTTGGGACAGAATTAACTGGGTATGGCTACACCTTC.

A few counts support this clone. The chain links TRBV18 to TRBJ2-3; D ambiguous. Trimming left V 2 bases short and J 4 bases short, with 4 bases between. The CDR3 is made up of 12 amino acids. Germline V gene lookup returns CDR1 KGHSH and CDR2 LQKENI. CDR3 coding DNA: TGTGCCAGCTCACCAGAACCAGATACGCAGTATTTT. It encodes CASSPEPDTQYF. Full variable domain (rest looked up from reference TRBV18 and TRBJ2-3): NAGVMQNPRHLVRRRGQEARLRCSPMKGHSHVYWYRQLPEEGLKFMVYLQKENIIDESGMPKERFSAEFPKEGPSILRIQQVVRGDSAAYFCASSPEPDTQYFGPGTRLTVL.

This clone was found a few times. The chain couples TRBV29-1 to TRBJ2-7, with D maybe TRBD1 (6 bases). This CDR3 spans 13 amino acids. Trimming pared 4 bases from V and 1 base from J, leaving 11 bases between. CDR1 is SQVTM, CDR2 ANQGSEA, per germline. CDR3 region: CSVVGQGSYEQYF. The CDR3 region has the DNA TGCAGCGTTGTTGGTCAGGGGTCCTACGAGCAGTACTTC.

J is TRBJ2-7 and V is TRBV29-1, with D unclear. Trimming removed 4 bases at V and 0 bases at J, with 7 bases between. Germline V CDR1 and CDR2: SQVTM, ANQGSEA. CDR3 length: 12 amino acids. CDR3 protein: CSVAAPSYEQYF. The DNA for the CDR3 is TGCAGCGTTGCAGCCCCCTCCTACGAGCAGTACTTC.

On this clone itself: At one end, the junction sequence differs from germline, possibly due to a read error. The V gene is TRBV11-3, the J gene TRBJ1-1; no clear D gene. CDR3 size: 18 residues. Per germline, CDR1 SGHNT and CDR2 YENEEA. CDR3 DNA: TGTGCCAGCAGTTTAGGGTCCATTTCAAGACTGGCGGACACTGAAGCTTTCTTT. Residues: CASSLGSISRLADTEAFF. The full variable domain, rest sourced from reference TRBV11-3 and TRBJ1-1, is EAGVVQSPRYKIIEKKQPVAFWCNPISGHNTLYWYLQNLGQGPELLIRYENEEAVDDSQLPKDRFSAERLKGVDSTLKIQPAELGDSAVYLCASSLGSISRLADTEAFFGQGTRLTVV.

This clone showed up just a few times. This CDR3 reads CASSYSRGQPQHF. As DNA, the CDR3 is TGTGCCAGCAGTTACTCGAGGGGTCAGCCCCAGCATTTT. The J gene is TRBJ1-5, the V gene TRBV6-8, with TRBD1 as a possible D gene (5 bases). With 0 bases removed from V and 6 bases from J, the gap between germline ends came to 6 bases. The CDR3 covers 13 residues. Germline V gene data show CDR1 as MNHGY and CDR2 as SAAAGT.

The V gene is TRBV9, the J gene TRBJ2-5; 9 bases map to TRBD2. The J segment lost 5 bases and the V segment lost 5 bases, leaving 7 bases of the junction unmatched. The CDR3 runs to 14 residues. The germline CDR1 and CDR2 sequences are SGDLS and YYNGEE. CDR3 bases: TGTGCCAGCAGTGTCCCTAGCGGGACCGAGACCCAGTACTTC. Encoded protein: CASSVPSGTETQYF.

By sample share, this clone is medium-sized. The chain employs TRBV11-3 and TRBJ2-7; 8 positions match TRBD1. The CDR3 is 15 residues long. Trimming cost V 5 bases and J 2 bases; bases outside gene matches: 8. Germline V gives CDR1 SGHNT, CDR2 YENEEA. The CDR3 nucleotides are TGTGCCAGCAGCCGTATACCGGACAGGGCCTACGAGCAGTACTTC. It yields the protein CASSRIPDRAYEQYF. The full variable domain, with the rest looked up from reference TRBV11-3 and TRBJ2-7, is EAGVVQSPRYKIIEKKQPVAFWCNPISGHNTLYWYLQNLGQGPELLIRYENEEAVDDSQLPKDRFSAERLKGVDSTLKIQPAELGDSAVYLCASSRIPDRAYEQYFGPGTRLTVT.

V usage is TRBV10-3 and J usage is TRBJ2-1, with 10 bases identical to TRBD2. This CDR3 region has 17 residues. V shed 0 bases and J 8 bases; nucleotides not matched to a gene: 10. Per the germline V gene, CDR1 is ENHRY and CDR2 is SYGVKD. The chain's CDR3 is CAISESSSAGGLYEQFF. CDR3 nucleotide sequence: TGTGCCATCAGTGAGTCGAGTTCAGCGGGAGGGCTGTATGAGCAGTTCTTC.

Here the CDR3 DNA reads TGTGCCACTCGGGACACTACTAGCAATCAGCCCCAGCATTTT. Amino acid sequence: CATRDTTSNQPQHF. The J gene is TRBJ1-5, the V gene TRBV19; possible D gene TRBD1, 6 bases. The CDR3 covers 14 residues. Trimming pared 10 bases from V and 0 bases from J, leaving 13 bases between. CDR1 LNHDA and CDR2 SQIVND come from the germline V gene (reference sequence).

This clone ranks as medium-sized. The chain uses TRBV6-8 and TRBJ2-1; 7 bases map to TRBD2. The germline CDR1 and CDR2 sequences are MNHGY and SAAAGT. The V and J ends lost 4 bases and 7 bases, in that order; junction bases with no gene match: 7. This CDR3 is built from 14 residues. CDR3 loop: CASSSPGGWNEQFF. The CDR3 DNA is TGTGCCAGCAGTTCCCCCGGGGGGTGGAATGAGCAGTTCTTC.

The chain carries TRBV2 and TRBJ1-1; no clear D gene. The CDR3 consists of 14 residues. CDR1 is SNHLY and CDR2 is FYNNEI in the germline V gene. V lost 4 bases to trimming and J lost 1 base, with 10 bases between them. The DNA for the CDR3 is TGTGCCAGCAGTGTCATTGGCGCGAACACTGAAGCTTTCTTT. Its protein product is CASSVIGANTEAFF.

This chain joins TRBV5-1 and TRBJ2-5; no firm D call. The germline gives CDR1 SGHRS, CDR2 YFSETQ. CDR3 size: 14 residues. The V gene lost 0 bases and the J gene lost 2 bases, with 8 bases spanning the gap. CDR3 sequence: CASSLAGQQETQYF. The CDR3 region has the DNA TGCGCCAGCAGCTTGGCAGGCCAACAAGAGACCCAGTACTTC.

The J gene is TRBJ2-2, the V gene TRBV19, with 9 bases that match TRBD1. This CDR3 is 16 amino acids long. V shed 5 bases, J shed 2 bases, and the junction held 6 bases outside the gene matches. Germline CDR1 is LNHDA and CDR2 is SQIVND (reference sequence). The CDR3 protein is CASSGDREDNTGELFF. CDR3 nucleotide sequence: TGTGCCAGTAGTGGGGACAGGGAAGACAACACCGGGGAGCTGTTTTTT.

The rearrangement joins TRBV11-3 to TRBJ2-7; unclear D gene. The CDR3 runs 14 residues. Germline V lookup: CDR1 SGHNT, CDR2 YENEEA. Trimming removed 5 bases from V and 2 bases from J, with 13 bases in between. The DNA for the CDR3 is TGTGCCAGCAGCCCCCGACTTGGCGCCTACGAGCAGTACTTC. This gives the protein CASSPRLGAYEQYF.

CDR3 amino acids: CASSIMLFLEENEQFF. The CDR3 DNA sequence: TGTGCCAGTAGTATAATGTTGTTCCTCGAGGAGAATGAGCAGTTCTTC. The V gene is TRBV19, the J gene TRBJ2-1; D gene uncertain. The CDR3 length is 16 residues. Germline V gives CDR1 LNHDA, CDR2 SQIVND (reference sequence). The V end was cut by 2 bases, the J end by 7 bases, with 18 bases between. Drawing the rest from reference TRBV19 and TRBJ2-1, the complete variable domain is DGGITQSPKYLFRKEGQNVTLSCEQNLNHDAMYWYRQDPGQGLRLIYYSQIVNDFQKGDIAEGYSVSREKKESFPLTVTSAQKNPTAFYLCASSIMLFLEENEQFFGPGTRLTVL.

The genes are TRBV29-1 and TRBJ1-4; TRBD1 matches 7 bases. The V segment lost 7 bases and the J segment 7 bases; nucleotides outside the gene matches: 9. Germline lookup yields CDR1 SQVTM and CDR2 ANQGSEA. The CDR3 has 13 amino acids. CDR3 loop: CSALPGDSEKLFF. CDR3 nucleotide sequence: TGCAGCGCCCTGCCCGGGGACAGTGAAAAACTGTTTTTT.

This clone appeared a few times. V is TRBV6-8 and J is TRBJ1-5, with 8 bases aligning to TRBD1. V shed 0 bases and J 0 bases; nucleotides not matched to a gene: 7. Germline values: CDR1 MNHGY, CDR2 SAAAGT. CDR3 size: 18 residues. The CDR3 spells CASSYSRQGPYSNQPQHF. The CDR3 nucleotides are TGTGCCAGCAGTTACTCAAGACAGGGGCCATATAGCAATCAGCCCCAGCATTTT.

This clone was observed a handful of times. This sequence joins TRBV11-3 and TRBJ1-2; D call uncertain. Germline V gives CDR1 SGHNT, CDR2 YENEEA. The CDR3 covers 14 residues. The germline V and J ends were trimmed by 1 base and 4 bases, with 10 bases remaining between them. The CDR3 DNA is TGTGCCAGCAGCTTAGGGCAGGTTAGCTATGGCTACACCTTC. It specifies CASSLGQVSYGYTF.

The chain links TRBV29-1 to TRBJ2-7; 7 bases are a match to TRBD1. Germline CDR1 is SQVTM and CDR2 is ANQGSEA. Trimming removed 6 bases from V and 6 bases from J; junction bases left unmatched: 8. The CDR3 runs to 12 residues. The CDR3 nucleotides are TGCAGCGTCGTAGGGACAGCAGTCGAGCAGTACTTC. It yields the protein CSVVGTAVEQYF.

This clone was seen once. This sequence joins TRBV19 and TRBJ2-2, with D perhaps TRBD1 or TRBD2 (5 bases each). The length of the CDR3 is 14 residues. V was cut by 0 bases and J by 7 bases, with 9 bases left in between. The germline V gene encodes CDR1 LNHDA and CDR2 SQIVND (reference sequence). The DNA for the CDR3 is TGTGCCAGTAGTATAGACAGGGACGACGGGGAGCTGTTTTTT. Amino acid sequence: CASSIDRDDGELFF.

V usage is TRBV5-1 and J usage is TRBJ2-2, with D maybe TRBD1 (6 bases). CDR3 size: 14 residues. V dropped 4 bases and J dropped 2 bases, with 9 bases sitting between them. CDR1 is SGHRS and CDR2 is YFSETQ in the germline V gene. The CDR3 reads CASSPGTNTGELFF. The CDR3 DNA reads TGCGCCAGCAGCCCCGGGACAAACACCGGGGAGCTGTTTTTT. The whole variable domain, filled in from reference TRBV5-1 and TRBJ2-2, reads KAGVTQTPRYLIKTRGQQVTLSCSPISGHRSVSWYQQTPGQGLQFLFEYFSETQRNKGNFPGRFSGRQFSNSRSEMNVSTLELGDSALYLCASSPGTNTGELFFGEGSRLTVL.

The chain links TRBV5-1 to TRBJ2-7, with 10 bases identical to TRBD1. The trim removed 4 bases at V and 2 bases at J, leaving 9 bases unmatched. The CDR3 covers 16 residues. Germline V CDR1 and CDR2: SGHRS, YFSETQ. The DNA for the CDR3 is TGCGCCAGCAGCCAAGGGACAGGGGCGCTAACCTACGAGCAGTACTTC. As protein: CASSQGTGALTYEQYF.

Sample share makes this clone medium-sized (0.01 to 0.1%). The chain has TRBV7-8 and TRBJ2-1; 10 positions match TRBD2. Trimming at V came to 3 bases and at J to 7 bases, leaving 9 bases not matched to a gene. The CDR3 contains 16 residues. CDR1 and CDR2 (germline): SGHVS, FQNEAQ. This CDR3 is CASSLEASGSVNEQFF. Written as DNA, the CDR3 is TGTGCCAGCAGCTTGGAGGCTAGCGGGAGTGTAAATGAGCAGTTCTTC.

The sample holds a few counts of this clone. This rearrangement joins TRBV15 to TRBJ2-1; TRBD2 matches 11 bases. Unmatched junction bases numbered 10, after V lost 0 bases and J lost 6 bases. This CDR3 has 18 residues. Germline V gives CDR1 LNHNV, CDR2 YYDKDF (reference sequence). Here the CDR3 reads CATSRDRVAGGPGNEQFF. DNA for the CDR3: TGTGCCACCAGCAGAGATCGGGTAGCGGGAGGGCCGGGCAATGAGCAGTTCTTC.